Listed below are T cell receptor beta chains from one sample, sequenced in a study of OX40 agonist ivuxolimab in advanced cancers. Some clones are missing from TCRdb's copy, which holds only in-frame ones; the method was immunoSEQ multiplex PCR. The repertoire holds some 60,000 clones, approximately 84% seen once, with roughly 2% in the top ten. This material consisted of CD4+ or CD8+ T cells sorted from blood, taken in a trial of the OX40 agonist ivuxolimab. These receptor sequences come from an adult with an advanced solid tumor such as melanoma, head and neck, liver or kidney cancer. The CDR3 runs from the conserved cysteine through the conserved F or W. The D gene is left open where the match is weak. Clone sizes are given selectively: once, few, many, or a class where the clone is expanded.

CDR3 DNA: TGTGCCAGCAGCTTGAATAGCGGGAGGGGATCCTACGAGCAGTACTTC
CDR3 protein: CASSLNSGRGSYEQYF
D gene: TRBD2
J gene: TRBJ2-7
V gene: TRBV7-8
clone size: few

CDR3 DNA: TGTGCCAGCAGACGGACGGCTAACTATGGCTACACCTTC
CDR3 protein: CASRRTANYGYTF
D gene: NA
J gene: TRBJ1-2
V gene: TRBV6-5
clone size: NA

CDR3 DNA: TGTGCCAGCAGTGACCCGAGATCGACAGGAAATCAGCCCCAGCATTTT
CDR3 protein: CASSDPRSTGNQPQHF
D gene: NA
J gene: TRBJ1-5
V gene: TRBV6-4
clone size: NA

CDR3 DNA: TGTGCCAGCAGCAACCAGAGACTACCGTACGAGCAGTACTTC
CDR3 protein: CASSNQRLPYEQYF
D gene: NA
J gene: TRBJ2-7
V gene: TRBV13
clone size: NA

CDR3 DNA: TGTGCCAGTAGTATCGGGCTCGGGACGGAGGAAAAACTGTTTTTT
CDR3 protein: CASSIGLGTEEKLFF
D gene: NA
J gene: TRBJ1-4
V gene: TRBV19
clone size: NA

CDR3 DNA: TGTGCCAGCCAGGGACGGACTAATGAAAAACTGTTTTTT
CDR3 protein: CASQGRTNEKLFF
D gene: NA
J gene: TRBJ1-4
V gene: TRBV18
clone size: NA

CDR3 DNA: TGTGCCAGCAGCCGAGGGAGTAACTATGGCTACACCTTC
CDR3 protein: CASSRGSNYGYTF
D gene: NA
J gene: TRBJ1-2
V gene: TRBV7-2
clone size: NA

CDR3 DNA: TGTGCCAGCAGTCCAGCGGCCTGGGGTTACGAGCAGTACTTC
CDR3 protein: CASSPAAWGYEQYF
D gene: NA
J gene: TRBJ2-7
V gene: TRBV9
clone size: once

CDR3 DNA: TGTGCCTGGAGTGAACAGGACGAAGATTATAGCAATCAGCCCCAGCATTTT
CDR3 protein: CAWSEQDEDYSNQPQHF
D gene: NA
J gene: TRBJ1-5
V gene: TRBV30
clone size: NA

CDR3 DNA: TGCGCCAGCAGCCCGACTACAGGGACAATTTCTGAAGCTTTCTTT
CDR3 protein: CASSPTTGTISEAFF
D gene: NA
J gene: TRBJ1-1
V gene: TRBV5-1
clone size: NA

CDR3 DNA: TGTGCCAGCAGTGAAGAGACAGGGACCTACGAGCAGTACTTC
CDR3 protein: CASSEETGTYEQYF
D gene: TRBD1
J gene: TRBJ2-7
V gene: TRBV2
clone size: NA

CDR3 DNA: TGTGCCAGCAGCCATCCCCGTCCTGAGCTGGGGATTCAGTACTTC
CDR3 protein: CASSHPRPELGIQYF
D gene: NA
J gene: TRBJ2-4
V gene: TRBV4-2
clone size: few

CDR3 DNA: TGTGCCAGCAGCTCCGGACAGGGGAACACTGAAGCTTTCTTT
CDR3 protein: CASSSGQGNTEAFF
D gene: TRBD1
J gene: TRBJ1-1
V gene: TRBV7-8
clone size: once

CDR3 DNA: TGTGCCAGTAGTATAGAGTACCAAGAGACCCAGTACTTC
CDR3 protein: CASSIEYQETQYF
D gene: NA
J gene: TRBJ2-5
V gene: TRBV19
clone size: NA

CDR3 DNA: TGTGCCAGCAGTTTACAGGGTTTAGCTGAAGCTTTCTTT
CDR3 protein: CASSLQGLAEAFF
D gene: NA
J gene: TRBJ1-1
V gene: TRBV28
clone size: NA

CDR3 DNA: TGTGCCAGCAAAGTGGGGATTACGAACACTGAAGCTTTCTTT
CDR3 protein: CASKVGITNTEAFF
D gene: NA
J gene: TRBJ1-1
V gene: TRBV6-5
clone size: once

CDR3 DNA: TGTGCCAGTAGTATCTACGGGGGCTACGAGCAGTACTTC
CDR3 protein: CASSIYGGYEQYF
D gene: NA
J gene: TRBJ2-7
V gene: TRBV19
clone size: NA

CDR3 DNA: TGCGCCAGCAGCGCAGGGACTAGCGGGGGGGCCCTCCAGACCCAGTACTTC
CDR3 protein: CASSAGTSGGALQTQYF
D gene: TRBD2
J gene: TRBJ2-5
V gene: TRBV5-1
clone size: NA

CDR3 DNA: TGCGCCAGCAGCTTGACAGCTAACTATGGCTACACCTTC
CDR3 protein: CASSLTANYGYTF
D gene: NA
J gene: TRBJ1-2
V gene: TRBV5-1
clone size: NA

CDR3 DNA: TGTGCCAGCAGCTTTAGGCAGGGGGCCATCTCTGGGGCCAACGTCCTGACTTTC
CDR3 protein: CASSFRQGAISGANVLTF
D gene: TRBD1
J gene: TRBJ2-6
V gene: TRBV11-2
clone size: once

CDR3 DNA: TGTGCCAGCAGCTTATTCAGGGATAGCAATCAGCCCCAGCATTTT
CDR3 protein: CASSLFRDSNQPQHF
D gene: NA
J gene: TRBJ1-5
V gene: TRBV7-2
clone size: NA

CDR3 DNA: TGTGCCAGCAGCCACCGCTTTGGCTACACTGAAGCTTTCTTT
CDR3 protein: CASSHRFGYTEAFF
D gene: NA
J gene: TRBJ1-1
V gene: TRBV5-6
clone size: NA

CDR3 DNA: TGTGCCAGCAGCTTTTCTCAGGGGAATGAAAAACTGTTTTTT
CDR3 protein: CASSFSQGNEKLFF
D gene: NA
J gene: TRBJ1-4
V gene: TRBV7-9
clone size: NA

CDR3 DNA: TGTGCCATCAGGACTAGCGGGAGAAACGATGAGCAGTTCTTC
CDR3 protein: CAIRTSGRNDEQFF
D gene: TRBD2
J gene: TRBJ2-1
V gene: TRBV10-3
clone size: NA

CDR3 DNA: TGTGCCAGCAGTTTGAGGGGACTAGCGAGATTCTTC
CDR3 protein: CASSLRGLARFF
D gene: TRBD2
J gene: TRBJ2-1
V gene: TRBV28
clone size: NA

CDR3 DNA: TGTGCCATCAGTGAGGGAACAGCGCATGGCTACACCTTC
CDR3 protein: CAISEGTAHGYTF
D gene: NA
J gene: TRBJ1-2
V gene: TRBV10-3
clone size: few

CDR3 DNA: TGTGCCATCAGTGAGTTGGAAGGACAGATCTATGGCTACACCTTC
CDR3 protein: CAISELEGQIYGYTF
D gene: NA
J gene: TRBJ1-2
V gene: TRBV10-3
clone size: once

CDR3 DNA: TGCGCCAGCAGCCTAATGTCAAGGGAGACCCAGTACTTC
CDR3 protein: CASSLMSRETQYF
D gene: NA
J gene: TRBJ2-5
V gene: TRBV5-1
clone size: few

CDR3 DNA: TGTGCCAGCAGCTTAAATCGGGGGGGATGGCAGTACTTC
CDR3 protein: CASSLNRGGWQYF
D gene: TRBD2
J gene: TRBJ2-7
V gene: TRBV7-9
clone size: many

CDR3 DNA: TGTGCCAGCAGTTACTTGAACACTGAAGCTTTCTTT
CDR3 protein: CASSYLNTEAFF
D gene: NA
J gene: TRBJ1-1
V gene: TRBV6-6
clone size: NA

CDR3 DNA: TGCGCCAGCAGCCACCCGGAGCGGGCAGACACCGGGGAGCTGTTTTTT
CDR3 protein: CASSHPERADTGELFF
D gene: NA
J gene: TRBJ2-2
V gene: TRBV23-1
clone size: NA

CDR3 DNA: TGTGCCATCAGTGAGGGGGTTTGGACTGAAGCTTTCTTT
CDR3 protein: CAISEGVWTEAFF
D gene: NA
J gene: TRBJ1-1
V gene: TRBV10-3
clone size: NA

CDR3 DNA: TGTGCCAGCCTGGGACACCCGAACACCGGGGAGCTGTTTTTT
CDR3 protein: CASLGHPNTGELFF
D gene: NA
J gene: TRBJ2-2
V gene: TRBV6-5
clone size: NA

CDR3 DNA: TGTGCCGCATCGGACAGGGGAGGTCAGCCCCAGCATTTT
CDR3 protein: CAASDRGGQPQHF
D gene: TRBD1
J gene: TRBJ1-5
V gene: TRBV10-3
clone size: NA

CDR3 DNA: TGTGCCAGCAGCAATTCTACCGGGCCAAACAATGAGCAGTTCTTC
CDR3 protein: CASSNSTGPNNEQFF
D gene: NA
J gene: TRBJ2-1
V gene: TRBV21-1
clone size: NA

CDR3 DNA: TGTGCCAGTAGAGCAAGTGGGGGGAACGAGCAGTACTTC
CDR3 protein: CASRASGGNEQYF
D gene: NA
J gene: TRBJ2-7
V gene: TRBV19
clone size: NA

CDR3 DNA: TGTGCCAGCAGCTTAGATTATCCCTTCGTACGGGGGGGCACCGGCTACACCTTC
CDR3 protein: CASSLDYPFVRGGTGYTF
D gene: NA
J gene: TRBJ1-2
V gene: TRBV11-2
clone size: NA

CDR3 DNA: TGTGCCAGCAGTTATGCCGGCTTCCTAGGGAACACTGAAGCTTTCTTT
CDR3 protein: CASSYAGFLGNTEAFF
D gene: NA
J gene: TRBJ1-1
V gene: TRBV28
clone size: NA

CDR3 DNA: TGTGCCAGCAGTGGTCATGGAGGGGAAAAACTGTTTTTT
CDR3 protein: CASSGHGGEKLFF
D gene: NA
J gene: TRBJ1-4
V gene: TRBV2
clone size: few

CDR3 DNA: TGTGCCAGCAGCGCGGGACTAGTGTCCTACGAGCAGTACTTC
CDR3 protein: CASSAGLVSYEQYF
D gene: TRBD2
J gene: TRBJ2-7
V gene: TRBV5-5
clone size: NA

CDR3 DNA: TGTGCCAGCAGCGTAGGGGGCCAAGTCGGGGAGACCCAGTACTTC
CDR3 protein: CASSVGGQVGETQYF
D gene: NA
J gene: TRBJ2-5
V gene: TRBV9
clone size: NA

CDR3 DNA: TGTGCCAGCAGCCGAGATTCCGGGACAGGGGGCGCGATGCAGTACTTC
CDR3 protein: CASSRDSGTGGAMQYF
D gene: TRBD1
J gene: TRBJ2-7
V gene: TRBV11-2
clone size: NA

CDR3 DNA: TGTGCCAGCAGCCGCAGCCTACCGGGACAAACCCGTGGCGAGCAGTACTTC
CDR3 protein: CASSRSLPGQTRGEQYF
D gene: NA
J gene: TRBJ2-7
V gene: TRBV5-6
clone size: NA

CDR3 DNA: TGTGCCAGCAGCTTGCTGACAGGGGCGGATGGCTACACCTTC
CDR3 protein: CASSLLTGADGYTF
D gene: TRBD1
J gene: TRBJ1-2
V gene: TRBV5-5
clone size: NA

CDR3 DNA: TGTGCCAGCAGCTTAACGAGGGCAGAGACCCAGTACTTC
CDR3 protein: CASSLTRAETQYF
D gene: NA
J gene: TRBJ2-5
V gene: TRBV7-3
clone size: NA

CDR3 DNA: TGCGCCAGCAGCCCGCCCATCGCCTACGAGCAGTACTTC
CDR3 protein: CASSPPIAYEQYF
D gene: NA
J gene: TRBJ2-7
V gene: TRBV5-1
clone size: NA

CDR3 DNA: TGTGCCTGGGGGGGTTGGAACCAAGAGACCCAGTACTTC
CDR3 protein: CAWGGWNQETQYF
D gene: NA
J gene: TRBJ2-5
V gene: TRBV30
clone size: NA

CDR3 DNA: TGTGCCTGGGACGTCTACAGGGGAACTGGAAACACCATATATTTT
CDR3 protein: CAWDVYRGTGNTIYF
D gene: TRBD1
J gene: TRBJ1-3
V gene: TRBV30
clone size: NA

CDR3 DNA: TGTGCCAGCAGCCCGAGACTAGCGGGGAATCAGGCCTACGAGCAGTACTTC
CDR3 protein: CASSPRLAGNQAYEQYF
D gene: TRBD2
J gene: TRBJ2-7
V gene: TRBV5-4
clone size: NA

CDR3 DNA: TGTGCCAGCAGCTTAAACCAGGGCTACGAGCAGTACTTC
CDR3 protein: CASSLNQGYEQYF
D gene: NA
J gene: TRBJ2-7
V gene: TRBV7-3
clone size: NA

CDR3 DNA: TGTGCCAGCAGCATCCCTAGAGGCATTCAGTACTTC
CDR3 protein: CASSIPRGIQYF
D gene: NA
J gene: TRBJ2-4
V gene: TRBV13
clone size: NA

CDR3 DNA: TGTGCCAGTAGTATAACCACAAAAGATACGCAGTATTTT
CDR3 protein: CASSITTKDTQYF
D gene: NA
J gene: TRBJ2-3
V gene: TRBV19
clone size: NA